These 7 T cell receptor beta chains were all obtained from the same sample, sequenced in a study of cytomegalovirus exposure and HLA in healthy donors. Both 60 Vbeta primers and 13 Jbeta primers went into the PCR. The data were produced by immunoSEQ multiplex PCR, yet TCRdb's version contains in-frame clones alone and is incomplete. The sample has about 87,000 clones, 60% to 80% seen once; the top ten hold roughly 3.8%. Sequences were obtained from PBMCs. These receptors were collected from a woman in her 40s in good health and CMV-seronegative.

The genes are TRBV11-2 and TRBJ2-7; TRBD1 matches at 9 bases. The V segment lost 3 bases and the J segment 2 bases; nucleotides outside the gene matches: 2. The CDR3 is 14 residues long. Germline V gene data show CDR1 as SGHAT and CDR2 as FQNNGV. CDR3 amino acids: CASSFGTGTYEQYF. CDR3 DNA: TGTGCCAGCAGCTTTGGGACAGGGACCTACGAGCAGTACTTC.

Only one count was recorded for this clone. The chain joins TRBV28 to TRBJ1-5, with D possibly matching TRBD1 (6 bases). Germline values: CDR1 MDHEN, CDR2 SYDVKM. The CDR3 is 13 residues long. V lost 3 bases and J 6 bases, leaving 9 bases between the germline ends. The CDR3 nucleotides are TGTGCCAGCAGTTTTTCAGGGGTTCAGCCCCAGCATTTT. Protein product: CASSFSGVQPQHF.

This clone was seen repeatedly, ten times or more. The genes are TRBV6-1 and TRBJ2-7; 9 bases map to TRBD1. This CDR3 spans 14 amino acids. V lost 9 bases to trimming and J lost 4 bases; unmatched junction nucleotides: 10. Germline-derived CDR1 and CDR2 are MNHNS and SASEGT. CDR3 DNA: TGTGCCAGTAAGGCCGGACAGGGGATATACGAGCAGTACTTC. It specifies CASKAGQGIYEQYF.

This clone occurred a few times. The CDR3 bases are TGTGCCAGCAGTGACCGGACAGGGGGCACAGATACGCAGTATTTT. Protein product: CASSDRTGGTDTQYF. The chain has TRBV6-4 and TRBJ2-3, with TRBD1 matching 9 bases. There are 15 residues in the CDR3. Germline CDR1 reads MRHNA; CDR2 reads SNTAGT. The V gene end was trimmed by 2 bases and the J gene end by 1 base; junction bases not matched to a gene: 1.

The chain uses TRBV5-4 and TRBJ2-7, with 8 bases matching TRBD1. The V and J ends lost 4 bases and 2 bases, in that order; junction bases with no gene match: 5. The CDR3 covers 14 residues. From germline, CDR1 is SGHNT and CDR2 YYREEE (reference sequence). This CDR3 reads CASSPKQGAYEQYF. The CDR3 DNA reads as TGTGCCAGCAGCCCAAAACAGGGGGCCTACGAGCAGTACTTC.

J is TRBJ1-1 and V is TRBV27; the match to TRBD1 covers 9 bases. The length of the CDR3 is 16 residues. Germline CDR1 and CDR2: MNHEY and SMNVEV (reference sequence). After removal of 7 bases from V and 7 bases from J, the junction contained 16 bases not matched to a gene. DNA for the CDR3: TGTGCCAGCACCCGGGACAGGGCGATCCCAGGGGGTGAAGCTTTCTTT. It is translated as CASTRDRAIPGGEAFF.

The rearrangement joins TRBV7-2 to TRBJ1-2; the D gene is possibly TRBD1 (6 bases). The CDR3 totals 14 residues. Per the germline V gene, CDR1 is SGHTA and CDR2 is FQGNSA. V was cut by 5 bases and J by 3 bases, with 13 bases left in between. The CDR3 loop is CASSGSDSYYGYTF. CDR3 bases: TGTGCCAGCAGCGGATCGGACAGTTACTATGGCTACACCTTC.